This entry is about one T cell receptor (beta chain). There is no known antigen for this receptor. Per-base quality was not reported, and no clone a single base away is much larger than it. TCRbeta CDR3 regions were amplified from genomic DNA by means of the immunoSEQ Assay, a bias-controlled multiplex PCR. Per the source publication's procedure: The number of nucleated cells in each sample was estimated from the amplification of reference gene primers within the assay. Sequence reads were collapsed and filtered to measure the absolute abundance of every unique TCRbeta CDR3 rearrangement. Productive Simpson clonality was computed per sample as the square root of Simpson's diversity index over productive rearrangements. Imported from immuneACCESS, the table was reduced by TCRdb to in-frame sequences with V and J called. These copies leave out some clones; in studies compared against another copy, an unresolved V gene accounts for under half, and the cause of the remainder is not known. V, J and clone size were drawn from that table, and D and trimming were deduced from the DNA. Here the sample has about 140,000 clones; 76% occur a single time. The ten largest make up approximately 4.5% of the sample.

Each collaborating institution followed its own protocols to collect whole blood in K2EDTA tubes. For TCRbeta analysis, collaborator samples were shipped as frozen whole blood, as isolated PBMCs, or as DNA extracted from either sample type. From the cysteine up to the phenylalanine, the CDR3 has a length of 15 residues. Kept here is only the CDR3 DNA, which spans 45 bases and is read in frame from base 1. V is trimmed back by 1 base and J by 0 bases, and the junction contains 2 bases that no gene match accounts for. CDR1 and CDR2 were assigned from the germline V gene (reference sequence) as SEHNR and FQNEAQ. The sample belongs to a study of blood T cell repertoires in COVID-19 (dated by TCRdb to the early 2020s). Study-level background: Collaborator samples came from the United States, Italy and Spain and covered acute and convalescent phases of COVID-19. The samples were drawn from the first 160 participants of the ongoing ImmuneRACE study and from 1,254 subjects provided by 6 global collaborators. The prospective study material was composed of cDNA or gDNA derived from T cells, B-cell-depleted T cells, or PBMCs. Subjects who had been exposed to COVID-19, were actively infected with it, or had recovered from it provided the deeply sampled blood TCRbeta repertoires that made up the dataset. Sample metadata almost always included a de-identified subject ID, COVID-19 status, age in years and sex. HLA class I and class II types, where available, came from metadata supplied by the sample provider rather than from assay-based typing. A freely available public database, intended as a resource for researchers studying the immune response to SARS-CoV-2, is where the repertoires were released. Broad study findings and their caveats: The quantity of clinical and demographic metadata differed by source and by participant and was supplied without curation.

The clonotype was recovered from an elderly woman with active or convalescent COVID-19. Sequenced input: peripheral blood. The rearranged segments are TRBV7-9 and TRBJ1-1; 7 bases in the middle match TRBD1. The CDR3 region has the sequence CASSLETGLNTEAFF. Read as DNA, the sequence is TGTGCCAGCAGCTTAGAGACAGGGCTGAACACTGAAGCTTTCTTT.